This is a list of T cell receptor beta chains from one sample in a study of CD4 T cell repertoires in COVID-19. Which antigens these TCRs recognize remains unknown. Clones were read by immunoSEQ multiplex PCR, and TCRdb kept only the in-frame ones, dropping some. The table has about 660 clones, around 6.7% seen once. Material: circulating follicular helper CD4+ T cells, cultured in vitro, obtained after recovery from COVID-19. The receptors stem from a human donor who had COVID-19. Both conserved end residues are part of each CDR3. D genes are given only for firm matches. Clone size, where shown, is once, few, many, or a class for clones that have expanded.

d_call	clone_size	v_call	j_call	cdr3_nt	cdr3_aa
NA	NA	TRBV4-2	TRBJ1-5	TGTGCCAGCAGCCAAGAAAGGGGAGGCAATCAGCCCCAGCATTTT	CASSQERGGNQPQHF
TRBD1	large	TRBV14	TRBJ1-2	TGTGCCAGCAGCGACAGGGGGCCGGTTTACTATGGCTACACCTTC	CASSDRGPVYYGYTF
NA	medium-sized	TRBV5-8	TRBJ1-3	TGTGCCAGCAGCTTGCGGGGGGGAAACACCATATATTTT	CASSLRGGNTIYF
NA	few	TRBV5-1	TRBJ2-1	TGCGCCAGCAGCTCCGGACTTCCTTTGGATGAGCAGTTCTTC	CASSSGLPLDEQFF
NA	large	TRBV27	TRBJ2-3	TGTGCCAGCAGTTTGGCAAGGGTGTATGATACGCAGTATTTT	CASSLARVYDTQYF
TRBD1	large	TRBV19	TRBJ1-6	TGTGCCAGTAGTGTCCCACAGGGGTTGCTACCTTCACCCCTCCACTTT	CASSVPQGLLPSPLHF
TRBD1	few	TRBV6-1	TRBJ2-6	TGTGCCAGCAGTGAGAGAGGGGACAGGGTTGGGGCCAACGTCCTGACTTTC	CASSERGDRVGANVLTF
NA	large	TRBV7-9	TRBJ1-5	TGTGCCAGCAGCTTAGCCTCAGGCAATCAGCCCCAGCATTTT	CASSLASGNQPQHF
TRBD1	medium-sized	TRBV12-5	TRBJ1-1	TGTGCTAGTGGTTTCGACAGGGACAACACTGAAGCTTTCTTT	CASGFDRDNTEAFF
NA	medium-sized	TRBV9	TRBJ1-6	TGTGCCAGCAGCGTAGGGGGAGTTGGTAATTCACCCCTCCACTTT	CASSVGGVGNSPLHF
NA	medium-sized	TRBV5-1	TRBJ2-7	TGCGCCAGCAGCCTGGGACGGACGAGCTCCTACGAGCAGTACTTC	CASSLGRTSSYEQYF
TRBD2	NA	TRBV4-3	TRBJ2-3	TGCGCCAGCAGTCCGGGACTAAGCACAGATACGCAGTATTTT	CASSPGLSTDTQYF
NA	large	TRBV19	TRBJ2-4	TGTGCCAGTAGGCCCACAGGCGGGTTAGCCAAAAACATTCAGTACTTC	CASRPTGGLAKNIQYF
TRBD2	large	TRBV4-3	TRBJ2-3	TGCGCCAGCAGCCTGGGGGAGGGAGGGCCCCCAGATACGCAGTATTTT	CASSLGEGGPPDTQYF
TRBD2	NA	TRBV29-1	TRBJ2-1	TGCAGCGCTAAACGACTAGCGGGAGCCTACAATGAGCAGTTCTTC	CSAKRLAGAYNEQFF
NA	medium-sized	TRBV7-9	TRBJ1-6	TGTGCCAGCAGTCAGGGTAGCTCCTATAATTCACCCCTCCACTTT	CASSQGSSYNSPLHF
NA	medium-sized	TRBV6-6	TRBJ1-5	TGTGCCAGCAGTTATATGGAGACGAATCAGCCCCAGCATTTT	CASSYMETNQPQHF
TRBD2	NA	TRBV11-2	TRBJ2-7	TGTGCCAGCAGCTTTCCCCCAGGTCGGGGGGCCTACGAGCAGTACTTC	CASSFPPGRGAYEQYF
NA	medium-sized	TRBV6-5	TRBJ1-2	TGTGCCAGCAGTTACTCGGCGGGGATCGGAGGCTACACCTTC	CASSYSAGIGGYTF
TRBD1	medium-sized	TRBV30	TRBJ2-5	TGTGCCTGGAGGGGACAGAGTTTCCAAGAGACCCAGTACTTC	CAWRGQSFQETQYF
NA	medium-sized	TRBV9	TRBJ1-5	TGTGCCAGCAGCGTCCGGAGCGGCGATCAGCCCCAGCATTTT	CASSVRSGDQPQHF
NA	large	TRBV2	TRBJ1-5	TGTGCCAGCAGTGTTGTAAGGAGCAATCAGCCCCAGCATTTT	CASSVVRSNQPQHF
TRBD1	medium-sized	TRBV4-1	TRBJ2-7	TGCGCCAGCAGCCAAGAAGGTTTGGGGACAGTTACCTACGAGCAGTACTTC	CASSQEGLGTVTYEQYF
NA	NA	TRBV18	TRBJ1-1	TGTGCCAGCTCACCTGGGGACGTAAGGGACACTGAAGCTTTCTTT	CASSPGDVRDTEAFF
NA	large	TRBV3-1/TRBV3-2	TRBJ1-3	TGTGCCAGCAGCCAGGACAGAATTGACGGAAACACCATATATTTT	CASSQDRIDGNTIYF
NA	medium-sized	TRBV3-1/TRBV3-2	TRBJ2-1	TGTGCCAGCAGCCAAGAAAGACGGCAGCAGTTCTTC	CASSQERRQQFF
NA	medium-sized	TRBV12-5	TRBJ2-3	TGTGCTAGTGGTTTGGTAAATACAGGGCCAGATACGCAGTATTTT	CASGLVNTGPDTQYF
NA	medium-sized	TRBV18	TRBJ1-5	TGTGCCAGCTCACCCCAAATAGAACGGGGTCAGCCCCAGCATTTT	CASSPQIERGQPQHF